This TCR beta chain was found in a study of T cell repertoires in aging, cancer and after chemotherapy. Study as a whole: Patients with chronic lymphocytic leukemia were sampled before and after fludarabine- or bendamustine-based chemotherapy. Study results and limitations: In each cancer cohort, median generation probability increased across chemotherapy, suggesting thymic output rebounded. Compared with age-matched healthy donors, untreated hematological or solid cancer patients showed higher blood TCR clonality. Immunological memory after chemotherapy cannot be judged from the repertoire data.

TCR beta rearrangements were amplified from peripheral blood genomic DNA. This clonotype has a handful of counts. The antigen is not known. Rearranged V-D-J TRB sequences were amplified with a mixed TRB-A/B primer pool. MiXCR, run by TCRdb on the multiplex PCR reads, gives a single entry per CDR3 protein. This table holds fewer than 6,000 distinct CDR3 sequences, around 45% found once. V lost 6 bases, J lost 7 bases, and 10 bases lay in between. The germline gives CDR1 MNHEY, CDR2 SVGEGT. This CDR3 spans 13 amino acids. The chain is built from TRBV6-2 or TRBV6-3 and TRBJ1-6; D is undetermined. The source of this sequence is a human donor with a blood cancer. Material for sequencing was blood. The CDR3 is CASRGYDNSPLHF. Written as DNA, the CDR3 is TGTGCCAGCAGGGGGTACGACAATTCACCCCTCCACTTT.